This T cell receptor beta chain was obtained from a study of shared clonotypes between healthy human individuals. Researchers partitioned CD4+ cells into CD45RA+ naive and CD45RA-negative memory subsets. Deep was the level used in running the assay. Assay: immunoSEQ multiplex PCR; the TCRdb copy retains only in-frame clones and omits some. This table has 2 million to 2.5 million clones, roughly 93% appearing once. On this clone: Its cognate antigen is unknown.

The CDR3 spans 13 residues. Notes on the study in general: Clonotype sharing across several donors was observed for roughly 5% of naive CD4 clonotypes.

The sample consisted of naive CD4+ T cells from PBMCs. Subset in this sample: CD45RA+ positively selected. This TCR derives from a man aged 18 to 29 in good health. Some clones in this sample may be carry-over from other donors' samples. This chain uses TRBV12-1 with TRBJ2-7; the DNA was not compared with TRBD2, the D call given in the table. TRBV12-1 has pseudogene status. CDR3 in DNA: TGTGCCAGCAGCCCCGGGCTAGCAGACGAGCAGTACTTC. Translation gives CASSPGLADEQYF.